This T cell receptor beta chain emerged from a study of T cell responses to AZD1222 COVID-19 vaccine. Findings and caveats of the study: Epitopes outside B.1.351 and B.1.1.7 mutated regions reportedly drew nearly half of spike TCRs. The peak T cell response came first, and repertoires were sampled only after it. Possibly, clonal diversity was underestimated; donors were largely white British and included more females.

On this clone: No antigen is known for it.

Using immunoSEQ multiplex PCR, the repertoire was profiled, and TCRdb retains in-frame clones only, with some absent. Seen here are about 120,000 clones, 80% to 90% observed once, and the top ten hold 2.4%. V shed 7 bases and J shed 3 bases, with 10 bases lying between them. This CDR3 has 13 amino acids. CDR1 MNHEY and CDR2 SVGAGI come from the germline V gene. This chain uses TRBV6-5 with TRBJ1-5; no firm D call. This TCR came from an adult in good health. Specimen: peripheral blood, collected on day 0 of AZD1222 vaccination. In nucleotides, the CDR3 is TGTGCCAGCAAGGTAGAGAACAATCAGCCCCAGCATTTT. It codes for CASKVENNQPQHF.